The T cell receptor beta chain described here comes from a study of CD8+ T cells in alopecia areata (dated by TCRdb to the late 2010s). In the study overall: Treated patients were enrolled in an open-label pilot trial of oral tofacitinib, 5 to 10 mg twice daily, for moderate-to-severe alopecia areata. immunoSEQ multiplex PCR using 35 Vbeta forward primers and 13 Jbeta reverse primers was used to amplify TCRbeta CDR3 regions. Biopsies were taken from tofacitinib-treated patients at baseline and at 4 and 24 weeks of treatment, and a later scalp biopsy was taken in several of the tofacitinib-treated patients. To study T cell clonal expansion in alopecia areata, the researchers applied high-throughput TCRbeta sequencing to both the C3H/HeJ mouse model and human patients. RNA was extracted with the PAXgene miRNA kit for fixed scalp, the miRNeasy kit for PBMCs, and the RNeasy kit for mouse skin. On the human side, TCRbeta sequencing was run on scalp tissue and on sorted CD4+ and CD8+ peripheral blood T cells from healthy controls and from alopecia areata patients with either patchy or totalis/universalis disease. Scalp clonality was compared across normal scalp (n=4), patchy alopecia areata scalp (n=8), and alopecia totalis/universalis scalp (n=8). Patients stayed on tofacitinib for 6 to 18 months and then had 6 months of follow-up off drug so that delayed response and recurrence could be assessed.

Library preparation used the immunoSEQ multiplex PCR assay. For TCR sequencing, RNA was extracted from every sample and reverse transcribed into cDNA to serve as template. SuperScript III was used to make first-strand cDNA, primed with a 2:1 mix of oligo-dT and random hexamers. A synthetic immune receptor repertoire was used to assess amplification bias, and residual bias was removed computationally. As for the original processing: Raw reads were preprocessed to remove errors, and CDR3 was defined by IMGT conventions from the conserved cysteine to phenylalanine. Clonality was computed by normalizing Shannon entropy by log2 of the number of productive unique TCRs and subtracting the result from 1. CD4 or CD8 identity of scalp clones was inferred by cross-referencing scalp TCRbeta sequences with sorted blood CD4 and CD8 repertoires. TCRdb carries this immuneACCESS record with in-frame sequences only. Its versions omit some clonotypes, under half of them owing to an unresolved V gene in the studies checked, with the rest unexplained. V, J and clone size are those of that table, while D and trimming were read from the DNA. Present in this sample are under 25,000 clones, 60% to 80% of which were seen just once. The top ten constitute roughly 6% of the sample.

Broader findings and caveats from the paper: Lesional scalp, especially in alopecia totalis/universalis, showed higher clonality and more expanded CD8+ clones than normal scalp, suggesting antigenic drive. Shared TCR sequences between patients were less evident than in mice, which may be partly attributable to HLA diversity in the patient population. Unlike mouse skin, which is dominated by gammadelta T cells, normal human skin has resident alphabeta T cells that are also sequenced, and this complicates analysis of the scalp TCR repertoire.

The time point label corresponds to: baseline before oral tofacitinib. Peripheral blood and lesional scalp punch biopsies were obtained from patients with alopecia areata. Scalp biopsies from humans were placed right away in PAXgene tissue containers for fixation. Trimming leaves V shorter by 4 bases and J shorter by 6 bases, with the junction holding 11 bases beyond the gene matches. The CDR3 numbers 16 residues from cysteine through phenylalanine. Only CDR3 DNA remains: 48 bases, in frame from the first base. CDR1 and CDR2 are drawn from the germline V gene: MGHRA, YSYEKL. There are a few counts of this clone. This receptor's antigen is unknown. It is likely a read error: a sequence one base away is far more abundant. In the same sample, other DNA sequences code for this CDR3.

This material consisted of skin, taken at week 0. The V and J genes are TRBV4-1 and TRBJ2-1; 8 central nucleotides agree with TRBD2. The receptor's source is a human donor with alopecia areata. CDR3 reads: CASSPQGLAGSNEQFF. The DNA sequence is as follows: TGCGCCAGCAGCCCCCAAGGGCTAGCGGGTTCCAATGAGCAGTTCTTC.